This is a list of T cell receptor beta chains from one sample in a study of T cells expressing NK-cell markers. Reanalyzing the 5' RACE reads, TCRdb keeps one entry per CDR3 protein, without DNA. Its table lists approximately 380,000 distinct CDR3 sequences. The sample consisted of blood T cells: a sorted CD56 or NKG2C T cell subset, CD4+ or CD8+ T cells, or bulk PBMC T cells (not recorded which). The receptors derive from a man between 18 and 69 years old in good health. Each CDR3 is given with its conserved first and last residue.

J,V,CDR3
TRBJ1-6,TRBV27,CASSPPGGRGNSPLHF
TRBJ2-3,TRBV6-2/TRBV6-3,CASSYSRELAGARSTDTQYF
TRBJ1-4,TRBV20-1,CSARDKGTGKKLFF
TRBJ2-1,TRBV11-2,CASSLGRGAGTGVNEQFF
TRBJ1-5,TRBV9,CASSALERGPQHF
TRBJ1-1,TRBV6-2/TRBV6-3,CASSYSTQGTAFF
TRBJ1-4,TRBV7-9,CASSSPAGGDEKLFF
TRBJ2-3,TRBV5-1,CASSHSRLAASTDTQYF
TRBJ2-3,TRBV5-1,CASSPERGISTDTQYF
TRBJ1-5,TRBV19,CASSTLTGRNQPQHF
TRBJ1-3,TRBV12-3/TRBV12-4,CASSALRGPGNTIYF
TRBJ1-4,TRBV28,CASSLGARLSNEKLFF
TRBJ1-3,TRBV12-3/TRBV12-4,CASVRAPGGGNTIYF
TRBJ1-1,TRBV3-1,CASKVRGLNTEAFF
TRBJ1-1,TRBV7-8,CASSLIFSAGWDTEAFF
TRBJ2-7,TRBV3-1,CASSRRDTWTYEQYF
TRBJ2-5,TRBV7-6,CASSPGTGTYQETQYF
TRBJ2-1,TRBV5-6,CASRGVGRGEQFF
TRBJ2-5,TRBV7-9,CASSGPRTSGSQTQYF
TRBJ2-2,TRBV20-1,CSVLDSGRSNTGELFF
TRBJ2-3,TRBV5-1,CASSSQLRADTQYF
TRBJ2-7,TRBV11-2,CASSSDRAEQYF